Below are 32 T cell receptor beta chains sequenced from a single sample in a study of blood T cell repertoires in COVID-19. Repertoires were generated with immunoSEQ multiplex PCR, while TCRdb's copy carries only in-frame clones and drops some. The sample has a few hundred thousand clones; 80% to 90% are singletons. Sequenced input: PBMCs or T cells enriched from blood (not recorded which). The receptors stem from a man in his late teens or twenties with acute COVID-19.

This chain uses TRBV24-1 with TRBJ1-2; TRBD1 aligns across 10 bases. Germline V CDR1 and CDR2: KGHDR, SFDVKD. J gave up 6 bases and V 1 base, and 7 bases lay outside the gene matches. This CDR3 region has 16 residues. The CDR3 nucleotides read TGTGCCACCAGTGATTTTTCAGCGACAGGGGGCCATGGCTACACCTTC. Translating gives CATSDFSATGGHGYTF.

The count of this clone is one. The rearrangement joins TRBV10-3 to TRBJ1-1; D might be TRBD1 (5 bases). CDR3 length: 14 residues. The germline V gene has CDR1 ENHRY and CDR2 SYGVKD. The V end was cut by 1 base, the J end by 7 bases, with 13 bases between. Written as DNA, the CDR3 is TGTGCCATCAGTGAGTATCTCAGGGCGGATGAAGCTTTCTTT. This translates into CAISEYLRADEAFF.

The chain employs TRBV7-9 and TRBJ1-1, with TRBD1 as a possible D gene (5 bases). V lost 5 bases and J 3 bases, leaving 16 bases between the germline ends. In germline, CDR1 is SEHNR, CDR2 FQNEAQ (reference sequence). This CDR3 region has 15 residues. The CDR3 loop reads CASSDDRHTDTEAFF. As DNA, the CDR3 is TGTGCCAGCAGCGATGACAGACACACAGACACTGAAGCTTTCTTT. Filled out from reference TRBV7-9 and TRBJ1-1, the complete variable domain reads DTGVSQNPRHKITKRGQNVTFRCDPISEHNRLYWYRQTLGQGPEFLTYFQNEAQLEKSRLLSDRFSAERPKGSFSTLEIQRTEQGDSAMYLCASSDDRHTDTEAFFGQGTRLTVV.

The rearrangement uses TRBV6-5 and TRBJ2-7, with 8 positions matching TRBD1. CDR3 size: 14 residues. Trimming removed 8 bases from V and 5 bases from J; junction bases left unmatched: 11. Looked up from germline, CDR1 is MNHEY and CDR2 is SVGAGI. The CDR3 spells CASHTGTGGNEQYF. For the CDR3, the DNA is TGTGCCAGCCATACCGGGACAGGAGGAAACGAGCAGTACTTC.

The sample holds one count of this clone. The V gene is TRBV7-9, the J gene TRBJ2-3, with D unclear. Deletions cut 1 base from V and 1 base from J, with 18 bases between. Germline lookup yields CDR1 SEHNR and CDR2 FQNEAQ (reference sequence). The CDR3 has 18 amino acids. The CDR3 DNA is TGTGCCAGCAGCTTAGGGATAACTTGGGCCCAGGGCACAGATACGCAGTATTTT. Amino acids: CASSLGITWAQGTDTQYF.

J is TRBJ2-3 and V is TRBV11-2, with D maybe TRBD2 (6 bases). CDR3 size: 13 residues. Germline V gene sequence: CDR1 SGHAT, CDR2 FQNNGV. Trimming took 5 bases from V and 5 from J, leaving 11 bases between them. Here the CDR3 DNA reads TGTGCCAGCAGCGCCTGGCGGGGAGATACGCAGTATTTT. Translated: CASSAWRGDTQYF. Complete variable domain (other parts from reference TRBV11-2 and TRBJ2-3): EAGVAQSPRYKIIEKRQSVAFWCNPISGHATLYWYQQILGQGPKLLIQFQNNGVVDDSQLPKDRFSAERLKGVDSTLKIQPAKLEDSAVYLCASSAWRGDTQYFGPGTRLTVL.

CDR3 coding DNA: TGTGCCAGCAGAACGACAGGGGGCGGCACAGATACGCAGTATTTT. It is translated as CASRTTGGGTDTQYF. The V call is TRBV28, the J call TRBJ2-3; 10 positions agree with TRBD1. Germline CDR1 reads MDHEN; CDR2 reads SYDVKM. This CDR3 comprises 15 residues. Unmatched junction bases numbered 4, after V lost 6 bases and J lost 1 base.

The chain recombines TRBV5-1 with TRBJ2-7, with D possibly being TRBD1 (5 bases). Germline V gives CDR1 SGHRS, CDR2 YFSETQ. Trimming pared 4 bases from V and 3 bases from J, leaving 11 bases between. The CDR3 spans 13 residues. In DNA, the CDR3 is TGCGCCAGCAGCCCGGACACCAACTACGAGCAGTACTTC. It yields the protein CASSPDTNYEQYF.

This chain links TRBV11-3 with TRBJ2-3, with unresolved D. Germline V gene lookup returns CDR1 SGHNT and CDR2 YENEEA. The CDR3 spans 15 residues. The V end lost 2 bases, the J end lost 0 bases, and 9 bases lay between the germline ends. This chain's CDR3 is CASSLSLGSTDTQYF. DNA of the CDR3: TGTGCCAGCAGCTTAAGCCTGGGCAGCACAGATACGCAGTATTTT.

The V and J genes are TRBV5-4 and TRBJ2-7; a possible D gene is TRBD1 (5 bases). This CDR3 contains 11 residues. Trimming took 4 bases from V and 7 from J, leaving 9 bases between them. From germline, CDR1 is SGHNT and CDR2 YYREEE (reference sequence). The CDR3 reads CASSLNREQYF. DNA for the CDR3: TGTGCCAGCAGCCTCAACAGGGAGCAGTACTTC.

The chain uses TRBV10-3 and TRBJ2-3; 8 nucleotides align to TRBD2. This CDR3 comprises 16 residues. Germline trimming cut 0 bases from V and 4 bases from J; bases unmatched to any gene: 6. Germline loops: CDR1 ENHRY, CDR2 SYGVKD. The CDR3 here is CAISESMVAGSDTQYF. The CDR3 DNA reads TGTGCCATCAGTGAGTCGATGGTAGCGGGATCAGATACGCAGTATTTT.

The chain uses TRBV19 and TRBJ2-2, with D perhaps TRBD1 (6 bases). The germline V gene has CDR1 LNHDA and CDR2 SQIVND (reference sequence). V lost 4 bases and J 0 bases, leaving 12 bases between the germline ends. The CDR3 is 16 residues long. The CDR3 is CASSTDRNTNTGELFF. CDR3 nucleotide sequence: TGTGCCAGTAGTACGGACAGAAATACGAACACCGGGGAGCTGTTTTTT.

This clone was detected a few times. The rearrangement uses TRBV3-1 (or the pseudogene TRBV3-2) and TRBJ2-7, with D maybe TRBD1 (6 bases). V lost 1 base to trimming and J lost 3 bases, with 16 bases between them. Germline V gene lookup returns CDR1 LGHDT and CDR2 YNNKEL (reference sequence). This CDR3 is built from 16 residues. The CDR3 spells CASSQGVAQGSYEQYF. CDR3 DNA: TGTGCCAGCAGCCAAGGTGTCGCACAGGGCAGCTACGAGCAGTACTTC.

The chain combines TRBV27 with TRBJ2-7; 8 bases align to TRBD1. V was clipped by 5 bases and J by 5 bases; unmatched bases: 8. The CDR3 is 14 amino acids. CDR1 is MNHEY and CDR2 is SMNVEV in the germline V gene (reference sequence). The DNA of the CDR3 is TGTGCCAGCAGTCTGGGACTGACAGGGGACGAGCAGTACTTC. Translation: CASSLGLTGDEQYF.

This clone was seen once. This chain joins TRBV6-5 and TRBJ1-2, with D hard to call. CDR1 and CDR2 (germline): MNHEY, SVGAGI. V gave up 7 bases and J gave up 4 bases, with 10 bases separating them. The CDR3 sequence is 12 residues long. The CDR3 is CASTPGFYGYTF. In nucleotides, the CDR3 is TGTGCCAGCACCCCGGGTTTCTATGGCTACACCTTC.

The gene calls are TRBV6-1 and TRBJ2-2; the match to TRBD1 covers 12 bases. Per the germline V gene, CDR1 is MNHNS and CDR2 is SASEGT. The CDR3 contains 16 residues. Unmatched junction bases numbered 3, after V lost 4 bases and J lost 3 bases. In nucleotides, the CDR3 is TGTGCCAGCAGTGGGGGACAGGGGGCTTACACCGGGGAGCTGTTTTTT. This translates into CASSGGQGAYTGELFF.

The CDR3 loop is CASSQDRGNTIYF. The CDR3 DNA sequence: TGTGCCAGCAGCCAAGATAGAGGAAACACCATATATTTT. The chain carries TRBV14 and TRBJ1-3, with D hard to call. V gave up 0 bases and J gave up 4 bases, with 4 bases separating them. Germline values: CDR1 SGHDN, CDR2 FVKESK. The CDR3 contains 13 residues.

This sequence joins TRBV28 and TRBJ1-4; 9 bases fit TRBD1. J gave up 8 bases and V 2 bases, and 3 bases lay outside the gene matches. The CDR3 is 14 amino acids. Germline lookup yields CDR1 MDHEN and CDR2 SYDVKM. The CDR3 reads CASSLTGGHEKLFF. The CDR3 DNA follows: TGTGCCAGCAGTTTAACAGGGGGCCACGAAAAACTGTTTTTT.

The V call is TRBV7-3, the J call TRBJ2-7; D gene uncertain. CDR1 SGHTA and CDR2 FQGTGA come from the germline V gene. The V and J ends lost 3 bases and 3 bases respectively, with 9 bases between them. The CDR3 covers 13 residues. The CDR3 spells CASSLVHNYEQYF. The CDR3 DNA sequence: TGTGCCAGCAGCTTGGTCCACAACTACGAGCAGTACTTC.

The rearrangement links TRBV9 to TRBJ2-1, with D perhaps TRBD2 (6 bases). The CDR3 extends over 15 amino acids. Germline assignment: CDR1 SGDLS and CDR2 YYNGEE. The V gene lost 1 base and the J gene lost 4 bases, with 12 bases spanning the gap. CDR3: CASSVSGTDYNEQFF. In DNA, the CDR3 is TGTGCCAGCAGCGTAAGTGGGACTGATTACAATGAGCAGTTCTTC.

The rearrangement uses TRBV2 and TRBJ2-1; no firm D call. The CDR3 is 15 residues long. Germline CDR1 SNHLY, CDR2 FYNNEI. V was cut by 4 bases and J by 0 bases, with 10 bases left in between. The CDR3 sequence: CASSALTSSYNEQFF. CDR3 DNA: TGTGCCAGCAGTGCCCTAACGAGCTCCTACAATGAGCAGTTCTTC.

The J gene is TRBJ2-7, the V gene TRBV4-2, with D unclear. Germline lookup yields CDR1 LGHNA and CDR2 YNFKEQ. The CDR3 is 14 amino acids. Trimming pared 0 bases from V and 3 bases from J, leaving 9 bases between. CDR3 sequence reads: CASSQDWSGYEQYF. The CDR3 DNA reads as TGTGCCAGCAGCCAAGATTGGTCGGGCTACGAGCAGTACTTC.

This clone has only a few counts. V and J are TRBV28 and TRBJ1-2; D perhaps matches TRBD1 (5 bases). Germline CDR1 is MDHEN and CDR2 is SYDVKM. The CDR3 spans 13 residues. The ends were cut back, 6 bases at V and 3 bases at J, with 11 bases in the middle. CDR3 nucleotide sequence: TGTGCCAGCAGCGCCAGGGTGGACTATGGCTACACCTTC. Translated: CASSARVDYGYTF.

In DNA, the CDR3 is TGTGCCAGCAGCCTAGGGCAGGGGGGCCAGAATGAAAAACTGTTTTTT. It encodes CASSLGQGGQNEKLFF. The chain recombines TRBV7-9 with TRBJ1-4, with TRBD1 matching 7 bases. The J segment lost 5 bases and the V segment lost 5 bases, leaving 11 bases of the junction unmatched. There are 16 residues in the CDR3. The germline V gene encodes CDR1 SEHNR and CDR2 FQNEAQ (reference sequence).

This chain's CDR3 is CAISQSPTANDAEAFF. DNA for the CDR3: TGTGCCATCAGCCAATCACCTACAGCTAACGACGCTGAAGCTTTCTTT. The chain recombines TRBV10-3 with TRBJ1-1; D remains unclear. Germline V gene data show CDR1 as ENHRY and CDR2 as SYGVKD. The CDR3 consists of 16 residues. The V end was cut by 6 bases, the J end by 6 bases, with 23 bases between.

V gene TRBV6-4 combines with J gene TRBJ2-1; 9 bases are a match to TRBD1. In germline, CDR1 is MRHNA, CDR2 SNTAGT. With V trimmed by 2 bases and J by 8 bases, 4 bases remained unmatched. This CDR3 has 14 amino acids. CDR3 nucleotides: TGTGCCAGCAGTGACGGACAGGGGAGGGATGAGCAGTTCTTC. Translation gives CASSDGQGRDEQFF.

The rearrangement links TRBV30 to TRBJ1-1; 8 positions match TRBD1. There are 13 residues in the CDR3. CDR1 GTSNPN and CDR2 SVGIG come from the germline V gene (reference sequence). The junction had 5 bases not matched to a gene; V was cut back by 4 bases and J by 4 bases. CDR3 in DNA: TGTGCCTGGAAAACAGGGGGAGGCACTGAAGCTTTCTTT. It yields the protein CAWKTGGGTEAFF.

This chain uses TRBV25-1 with TRBJ2-3; 9 nucleotides align to TRBD2. This CDR3 is 15 amino acids long. CDR1 and CDR2 (germline): MGHDK, SYGVNS. Trimming took 6 bases from V and 2 from J; bases not matched to a gene: 6. The CDR3 region has the DNA TGTGCCAGCAGAGCCGGGACTAGCATCACAGATACGCAGTATTTT. As protein: CASRAGTSITDTQYF. Variable domain in full (rest from reference TRBV25-1 and TRBJ2-3): EADIYQTPRYLVIGTGKKITLECSQTMGHDKMYWYQQDPGMELHLIHYSYGVNSTEKGDLSSESTVSRIRTEHFPLTLESARPSHTSQYLCASRAGTSITDTQYFGPGTRLTVL.

The chain combines TRBV11-2 with TRBJ2-1; 13 nucleotides align to TRBD2. V shed 3 bases, J shed 7 bases, and the junction held 6 bases outside the gene matches. This CDR3 contains 16 residues. Germline values: CDR1 SGHAT, CDR2 FQNNGV. CDR3 nucleotide sequence: TGTGCCAGCAGCTTTAGCGGACTAGCGGGAGTTAATGAGCAGTTCTTC. This gives the protein CASSFSGLAGVNEQFF. Full variable domain (rest looked up from reference TRBV11-2 and TRBJ2-1): EAGVAQSPRYKIIEKRQSVAFWCNPISGHATLYWYQQILGQGPKLLIQFQNNGVVDDSQLPKDRFSAERLKGVDSTLKIQPAKLEDSAVYLCASSFSGLAGVNEQFFGPGTRLTVL.

The sample holds one count of this clone. This chain connects TRBV7-2 to TRBJ2-3; weak D call: TRBD2 (6 bases). The germline V gene has CDR1 SGHTA and CDR2 FQGNSA. This CDR3 contains 16 residues. Between the trimmed V and J ends, which lost 5 bases and 2 bases, there was a span of 17 bases. CDR3 coding DNA: TGTGCCAGCAGCCCTCGCGGGGCCGCAAACACAGATACGCAGTATTTT. Protein: CASSPRGAANTDTQYF. The variable domain in full, completed from reference TRBV7-2 and TRBJ2-3, reads GAGVSQSPSNKVTEKGKDVELRCDPISGHTALYWYRQSLGQGLEFLIYFQGNSAPDKSGLPSDRFSAERTGGSVSTLTIQRTQQEDSAVYLCASSPRGAANTDTQYFGPGTRLTVL.

The V and J genes are TRBV6-5 and TRBJ2-6; D remains unclear. V gave up 0 bases and J gave up 1 base, with 4 bases separating them. The CDR3 has 15 residues. Germline loops: CDR1 MNHEY, CDR2 SVGAGI. The CDR3 DNA reads as TGTGCCAGCAGTTACTCGCAGTCTGGGGCCAACGTCCTGACTTTC. Protein: CASSYSQSGANVLTF.

The chain combines TRBV18 with TRBJ1-3, with a possible D match to TRBD1 (6 bases). From germline, CDR1 is KGHSH and CDR2 LQKENI. V shed 3 bases and J shed 4 bases, with 10 bases lying between them. CDR3 length: 14 amino acids. In DNA form, the CDR3 reads TGTGCCAGCTCACCGCAGGGGACGGGAAACACCATATATTTT. Its protein is CASSPQGTGNTIYF.